This T cell receptor (beta chain) was profiled in a study of blood T cell repertoires in COVID-19. CDR1 and CDR2 (germline): MNHNY, SVGAGI (reference sequence). The CDR3 runs to 19 residues. With V trimmed by 5 bases and J by 0 bases, 14 bases remained unmatched. Profiled with immunoSEQ multiplex PCR; TCRdb holds only in-frame clones, not every one. The sample consists of approximately 240,000 clones, 70% to 90% of them appearing once. The sample was peripheral blood. This TCR came from a woman aged 40 to 55 who had recovered from COVID-19. The chain couples TRBV6-6 to TRBJ2-4; TRBD1 matches 9 bases. The CDR3 protein is CASSRSSGTGTLAKNIQYF. The DNA of the CDR3 is TGTGCCAGCAGTCGCTCCTCCGGGACAGGGACACTAGCCAAAAACATTCAGTACTTC.